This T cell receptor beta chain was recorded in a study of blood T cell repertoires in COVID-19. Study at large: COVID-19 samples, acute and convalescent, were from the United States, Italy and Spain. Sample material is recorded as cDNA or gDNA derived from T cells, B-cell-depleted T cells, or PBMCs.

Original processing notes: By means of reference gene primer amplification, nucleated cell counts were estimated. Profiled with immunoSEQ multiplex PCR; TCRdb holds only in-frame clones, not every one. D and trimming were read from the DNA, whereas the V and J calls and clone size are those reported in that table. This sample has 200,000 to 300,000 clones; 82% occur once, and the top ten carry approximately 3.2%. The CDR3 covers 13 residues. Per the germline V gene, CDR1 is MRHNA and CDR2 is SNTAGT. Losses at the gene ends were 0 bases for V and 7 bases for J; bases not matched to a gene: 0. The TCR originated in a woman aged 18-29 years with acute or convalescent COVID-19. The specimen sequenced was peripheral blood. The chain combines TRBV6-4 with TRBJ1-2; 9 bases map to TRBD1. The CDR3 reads CASSDSTGGGYTF. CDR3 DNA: TGTGCCAGCAGTGACTCGACAGGGGGTGGCTACACCTTC.